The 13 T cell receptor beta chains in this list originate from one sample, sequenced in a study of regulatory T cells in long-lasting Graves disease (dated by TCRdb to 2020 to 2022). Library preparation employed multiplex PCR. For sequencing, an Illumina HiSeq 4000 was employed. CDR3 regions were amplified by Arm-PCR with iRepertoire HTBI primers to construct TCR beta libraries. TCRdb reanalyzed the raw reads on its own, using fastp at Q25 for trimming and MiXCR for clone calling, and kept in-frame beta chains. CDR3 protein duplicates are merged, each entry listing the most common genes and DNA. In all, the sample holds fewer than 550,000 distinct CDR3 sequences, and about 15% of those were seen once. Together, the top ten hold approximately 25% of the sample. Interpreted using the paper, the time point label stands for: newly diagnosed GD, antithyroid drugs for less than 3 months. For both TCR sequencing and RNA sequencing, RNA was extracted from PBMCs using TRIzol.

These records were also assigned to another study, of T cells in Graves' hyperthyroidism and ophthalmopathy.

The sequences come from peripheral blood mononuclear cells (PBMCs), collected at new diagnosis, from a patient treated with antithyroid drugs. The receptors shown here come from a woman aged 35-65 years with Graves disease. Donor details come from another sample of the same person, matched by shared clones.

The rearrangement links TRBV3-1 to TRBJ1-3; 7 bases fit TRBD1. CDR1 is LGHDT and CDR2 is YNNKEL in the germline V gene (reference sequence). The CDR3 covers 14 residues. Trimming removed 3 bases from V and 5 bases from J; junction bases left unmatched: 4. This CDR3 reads CASSHRQGRNTIYF. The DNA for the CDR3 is TGTGCCAGCAGCCACCGACAGGGAAGAAACACCATATATTTT.

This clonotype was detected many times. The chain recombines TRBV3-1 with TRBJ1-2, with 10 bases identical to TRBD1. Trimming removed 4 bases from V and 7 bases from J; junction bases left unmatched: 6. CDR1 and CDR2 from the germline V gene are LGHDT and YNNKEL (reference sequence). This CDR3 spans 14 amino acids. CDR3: CASSLMTGGGGYTF. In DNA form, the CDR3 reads TGTGCCAGCAGCCTAATGACAGGGGGCGGTGGCTACACCTTC.

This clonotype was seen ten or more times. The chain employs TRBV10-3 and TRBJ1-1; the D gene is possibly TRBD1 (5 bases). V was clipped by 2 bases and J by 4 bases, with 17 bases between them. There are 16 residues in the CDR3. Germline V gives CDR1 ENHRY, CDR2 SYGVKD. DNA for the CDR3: TGTGCCATCAGTGAGGAGGGGTCCTCTTCGGGCACTGAAGCTTTCTTT. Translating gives CAISEEGSSSGTEAFF.

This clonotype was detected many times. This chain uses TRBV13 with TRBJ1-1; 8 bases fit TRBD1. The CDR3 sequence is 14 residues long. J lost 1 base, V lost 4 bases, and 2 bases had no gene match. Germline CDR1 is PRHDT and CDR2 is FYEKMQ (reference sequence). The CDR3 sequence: CASSWGQANTEAFF. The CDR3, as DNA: TGTGCCAGCAGCTGGGGACAGGCGAACACTGAAGCTTTCTTT.

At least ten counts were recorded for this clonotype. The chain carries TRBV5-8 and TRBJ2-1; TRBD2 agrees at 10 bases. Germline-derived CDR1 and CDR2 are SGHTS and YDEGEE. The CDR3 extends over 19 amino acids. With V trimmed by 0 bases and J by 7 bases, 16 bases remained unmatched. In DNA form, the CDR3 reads TGTGCCAGCAGCTTGGTAGGGCTAGCGGGGGCCGGTGGCAATAATGAGCAGTTCTTC. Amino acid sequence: CASSLVGLAGAGGNNEQFF.

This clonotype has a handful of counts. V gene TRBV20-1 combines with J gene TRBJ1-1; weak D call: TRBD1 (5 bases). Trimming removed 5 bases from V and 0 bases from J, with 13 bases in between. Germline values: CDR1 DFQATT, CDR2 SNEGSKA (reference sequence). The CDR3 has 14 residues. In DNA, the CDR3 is TGCAGTGCTGGACACGGGACCCTGAACACTGAAGCTTTCTTT. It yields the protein CSAGHGTLNTEAFF.

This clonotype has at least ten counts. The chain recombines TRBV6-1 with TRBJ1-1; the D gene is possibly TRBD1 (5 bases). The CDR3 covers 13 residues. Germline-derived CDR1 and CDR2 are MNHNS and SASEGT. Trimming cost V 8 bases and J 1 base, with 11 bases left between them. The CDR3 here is CASHWDWNTEAFF. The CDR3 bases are TGTGCCAGCCATTGGGACTGGAACACTGAAGCTTTCTTT.

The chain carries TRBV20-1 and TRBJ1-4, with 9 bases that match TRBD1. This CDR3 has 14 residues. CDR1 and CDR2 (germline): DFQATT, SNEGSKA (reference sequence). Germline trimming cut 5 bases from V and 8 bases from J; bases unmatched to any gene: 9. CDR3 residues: CSASGTGNREKLFF. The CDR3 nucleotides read TGCAGTGCTTCCGGGACAGGGAATCGGGAAAAACTGTTTTTT.

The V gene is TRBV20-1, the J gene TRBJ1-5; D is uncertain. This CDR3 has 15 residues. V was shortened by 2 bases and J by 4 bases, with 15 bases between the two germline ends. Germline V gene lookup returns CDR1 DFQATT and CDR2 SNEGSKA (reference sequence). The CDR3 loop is CSARSSQAFNQPQHF. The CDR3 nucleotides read TGCAGTGCTAGATCGTCTCAGGCCTTTAATCAGCCCCAGCATTTT.

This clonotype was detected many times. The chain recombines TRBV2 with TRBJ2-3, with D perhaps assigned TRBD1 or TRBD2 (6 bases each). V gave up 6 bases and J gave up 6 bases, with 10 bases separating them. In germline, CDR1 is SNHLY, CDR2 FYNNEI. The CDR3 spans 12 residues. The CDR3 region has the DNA TGTGCCAGCAGCTCGGGGGCGGATACGCAGTATTTT. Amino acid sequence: CASSSGADTQYF.

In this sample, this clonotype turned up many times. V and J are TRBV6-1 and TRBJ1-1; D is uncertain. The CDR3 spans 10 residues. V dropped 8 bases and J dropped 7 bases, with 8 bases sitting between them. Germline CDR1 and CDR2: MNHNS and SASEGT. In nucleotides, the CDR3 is TGTGCCAGCGCCCGTTATGAAGCTTTCTTT. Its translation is CASARYEAFF.

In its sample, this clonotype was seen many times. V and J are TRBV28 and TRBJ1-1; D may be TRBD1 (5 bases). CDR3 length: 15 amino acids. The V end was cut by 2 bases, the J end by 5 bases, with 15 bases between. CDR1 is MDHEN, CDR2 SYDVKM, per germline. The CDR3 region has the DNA TGTGCCAGCAGTTTAACTCTTGGGGAGGGGACTGAAGCTTTCTTT. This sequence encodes CASSLTLGEGTEAFF.

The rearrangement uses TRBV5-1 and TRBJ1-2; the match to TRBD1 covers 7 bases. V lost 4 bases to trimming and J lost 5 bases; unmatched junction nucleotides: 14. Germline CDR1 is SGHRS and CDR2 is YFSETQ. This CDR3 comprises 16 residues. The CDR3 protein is CASSLRQGSLLYGYTF. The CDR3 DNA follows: TGCGCCAGCAGCCTAAGACAGGGATCGCTTCTATATGGCTACACCTTC.